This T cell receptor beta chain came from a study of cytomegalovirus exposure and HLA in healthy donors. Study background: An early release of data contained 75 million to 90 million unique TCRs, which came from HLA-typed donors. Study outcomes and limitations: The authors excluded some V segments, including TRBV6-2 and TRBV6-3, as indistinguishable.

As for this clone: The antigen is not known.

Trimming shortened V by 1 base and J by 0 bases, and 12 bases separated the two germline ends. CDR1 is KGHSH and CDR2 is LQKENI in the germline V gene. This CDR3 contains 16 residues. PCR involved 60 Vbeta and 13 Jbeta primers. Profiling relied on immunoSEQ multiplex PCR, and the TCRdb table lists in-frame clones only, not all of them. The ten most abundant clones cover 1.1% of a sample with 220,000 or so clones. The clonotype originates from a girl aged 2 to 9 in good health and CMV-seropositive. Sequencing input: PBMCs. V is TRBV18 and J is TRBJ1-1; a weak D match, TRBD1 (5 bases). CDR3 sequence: CASSPQAGPLNTEAFF. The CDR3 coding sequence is TGTGCCAGCTCACCACAGGCAGGGCCGTTGAACACTGAAGCTTTCTTT.